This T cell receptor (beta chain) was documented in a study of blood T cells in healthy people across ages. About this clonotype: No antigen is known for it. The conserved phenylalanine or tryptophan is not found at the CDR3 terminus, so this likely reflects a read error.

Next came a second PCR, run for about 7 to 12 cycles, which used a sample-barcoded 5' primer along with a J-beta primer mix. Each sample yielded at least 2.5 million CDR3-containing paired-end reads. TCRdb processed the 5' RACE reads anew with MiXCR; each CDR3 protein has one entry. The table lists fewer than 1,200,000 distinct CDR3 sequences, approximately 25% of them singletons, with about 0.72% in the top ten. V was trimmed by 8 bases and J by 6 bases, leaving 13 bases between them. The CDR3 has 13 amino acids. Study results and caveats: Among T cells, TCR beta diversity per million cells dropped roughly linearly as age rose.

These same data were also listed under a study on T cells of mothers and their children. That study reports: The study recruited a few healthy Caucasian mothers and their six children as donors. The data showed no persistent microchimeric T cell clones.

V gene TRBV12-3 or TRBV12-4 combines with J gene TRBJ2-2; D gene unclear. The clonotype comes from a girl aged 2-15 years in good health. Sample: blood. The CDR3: CASGAEWSGELFS. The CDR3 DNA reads TGTGCCAGCGGAGCCGAGTGGTCCGGGGAGCTGTTTTCT.